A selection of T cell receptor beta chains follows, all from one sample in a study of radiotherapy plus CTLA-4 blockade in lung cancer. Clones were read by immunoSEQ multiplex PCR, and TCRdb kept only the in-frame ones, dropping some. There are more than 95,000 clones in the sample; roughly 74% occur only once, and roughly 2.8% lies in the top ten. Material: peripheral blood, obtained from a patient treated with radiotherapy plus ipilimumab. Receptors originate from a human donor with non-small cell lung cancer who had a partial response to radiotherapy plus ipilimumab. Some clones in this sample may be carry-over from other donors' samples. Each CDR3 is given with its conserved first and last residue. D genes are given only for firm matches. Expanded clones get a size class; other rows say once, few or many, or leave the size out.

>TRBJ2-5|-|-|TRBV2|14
CASSEGLWQETQYF
TGTGCCAGCAGTGAGGGACTTTGGCAAGAGACCCAGTACTTC
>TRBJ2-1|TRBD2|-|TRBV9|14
CASSSGLEVNEQFF
TGTGCCAGCAGCTCAGGACTAGAGGTTAATGAGCAGTTCTTC
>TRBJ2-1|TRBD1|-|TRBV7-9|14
CASSRDRDYNEQFF
TGTGCCAGCAGCCGGGACAGGGATTACAATGAGCAGTTCTTC
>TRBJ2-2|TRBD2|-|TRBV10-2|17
CASSESATSGSGGELFF
TGCGCCAGCAGTGAGTCAGCGACTAGCGGGAGTGGCGGGGAGCTGTTTTTT
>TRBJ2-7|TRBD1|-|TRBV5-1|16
CASRLDPGQGVYEQYF
TGCGCCAGCAGACTTGACCCGGGACAGGGGGTCTACGAGCAGTACTTC
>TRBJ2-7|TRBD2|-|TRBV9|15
CASSVSSGGAYEQYF
TGTGCCAGCAGCGTCTCTAGCGGGGGGGCCTACGAGCAGTACTTC
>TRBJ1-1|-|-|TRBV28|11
CASRGEIEAFF
TGTGCCAGCAGGGGAGAAATTGAAGCTTTCTTT
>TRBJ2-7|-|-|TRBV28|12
CASSSSGREQYF
TGTGCCAGCAGTTCCTCTGGTCGGGAGCAGTACTTC
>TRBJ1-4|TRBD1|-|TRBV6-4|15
CASSELTGVREKLFF
TGTGCCAGCAGTGAACTTACAGGGGTGAGAGAAAAACTGTTTTTT
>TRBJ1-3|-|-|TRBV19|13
CATSARSGNTIYF
TGTGCCACCAGTGCCCGCTCTGGAAACACCATATATTTT
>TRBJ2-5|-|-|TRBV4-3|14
CASSPGAGAETQYF
TGCGCCAGCAGCCCCGGGGCAGGGGCAGAGACCCAGTACTTC
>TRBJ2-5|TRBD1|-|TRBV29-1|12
CSVRQGPETQYF
TGCAGCGTCCGACAGGGTCCGGAGACCCAGTACTTC
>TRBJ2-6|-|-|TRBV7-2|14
CASSYNSGANVLTF
TGTGCCAGCAGTTATAACTCTGGGGCCAACGTCCTGACTTTC
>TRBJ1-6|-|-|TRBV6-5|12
CASRSYNSPLHF
TGTGCGAGTCGGTCCTATAATTCACCCCTCCACTTT
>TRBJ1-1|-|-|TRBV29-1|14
CSVSWSQGSTEAFF
TGCAGCGTTAGCTGGTCCCAGGGGAGCACTGAAGCTTTCTTT
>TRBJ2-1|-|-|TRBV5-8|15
CASSLVAELLAIQFF
TGTGCCAGCAGCTTGGTCGCCGAGCTCCTAGCAATCCAGTTCTTC
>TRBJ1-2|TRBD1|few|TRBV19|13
CASSIDRGRGYTF
TGTGCCAGTAGTATAGACAGGGGGCGCGGCTACACCTTC
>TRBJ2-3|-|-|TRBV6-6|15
CASSSPNGRTDTQYF
TGTGCCAGCAGTTCCCCAAATGGCCGCACAGATACGCAGTATTTT
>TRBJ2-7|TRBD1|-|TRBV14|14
CASRPGGARNEQYF
TGTGCCAGCAGACCAGGGGGCGCGAGGAACGAGCAGTACTTC
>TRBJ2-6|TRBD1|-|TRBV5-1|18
CASSLSGQGAWGANVLTF
TGCGCCAGCAGCTTGAGTGGACAGGGGGCTTGGGGGGCCAACGTCCTGACTTTC
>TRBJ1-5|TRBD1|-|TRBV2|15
CASTTRTGGNQPQHF
TGTGCCAGCACCACCCGGACAGGGGGAAATCAGCCCCAGCATTTT
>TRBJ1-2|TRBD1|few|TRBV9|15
CASSAPGQGHYGYTF
TGTGCCAGCAGCGCACCAGGACAGGGACACTATGGCTACACCTTC
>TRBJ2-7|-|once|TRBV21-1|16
CASSKARTRASYEQYF
TGTGCCAGCAGCAAAGCCAGGACTAGAGCCTCTTACGAGCAGTACTTC
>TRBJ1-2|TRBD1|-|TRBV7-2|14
CASSLDGQGYGYTF
TGTGCCAGCAGCTTAGACGGACAGGGCTATGGCTACACCTTC
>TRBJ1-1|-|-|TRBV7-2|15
CASTWGPRPGTEAFF
TGTGCCAGCACCTGGGGTCCACGGCCGGGGACTGAAGCTTTCTTT
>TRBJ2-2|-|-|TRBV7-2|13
CASSILVVGELFF
TGTGCCAGCAGCATACTAGTTGTCGGGGAGCTGTTTTTT
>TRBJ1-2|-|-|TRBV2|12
CASSVSVYGYTF
TGTGCCAGCAGTGTCAGTGTCTATGGCTACACCTTC
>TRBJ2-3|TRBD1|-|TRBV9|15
CASSFEQGGRDTQYF
TGTGCCAGCAGTTTCGAACAGGGGGGCCGGGATACGCAGTATTTT
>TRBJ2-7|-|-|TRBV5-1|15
CASSRETGGYYEQYF
TGCGCCAGCAGCCGTGAGACAGGCGGATACTACGAGCAGTACTTC